This T cell receptor (beta chain) was sequenced for a study of T-cell reconstitution after alpha-beta-depleted transplantation in children. Overall study results and limits: T-cell counts and diversity at one year post-transplant came mainly from newly produced T cells.

The sample holds many counts of this clonotype. What it recognizes is unknown. It was with unique molecular identifiers that the TCRbeta library was prepared. TCRdb recomputed calls from the PCR reads with MiXCR, one row per CDR3 protein. The table lists almost 500,000 distinct CDR3 sequences, roughly a tenth of them singletons. Sequencing was performed on PBMCs, taken before TCRalphabeta/CD19-depleted stem cell transplant. The sequence was obtained from a child younger than 10 with inherited bone marrow failure, due to receive a stem cell transplant.

The CDR3 sequence is CASSLFIATNSGANVLTF. CDR3 coding DNA: TGCGCCAGCAGCTTGTTTATAGCTACTAACTCTGGGGCCAACGTCCTGACTTTC. The V call is TRBV5-1, the J call TRBJ2-6; D call uncertain. V shed 1 base and J shed 0 bases, with 14 bases lying between them. The V gene's germline CDR1 is SGHRS and CDR2 YFSETQ. There are 18 residues in the CDR3.